The 21 T cell receptor beta chains below come from one sample, sequenced in a study of blood T cell repertoires in COVID-19. Some clones are missing from TCRdb's copy, which holds only in-frame ones; the method was immunoSEQ multiplex PCR. This sample has around 250,000 clones, with under 90% found just once. Sequenced: peripheral blood. The receptors were sampled from a human donor in a cohort sampled during active COVID-19.

The V call is TRBV5-1, the J call TRBJ1-1, with D perhaps TRBD1 (5 bases). V gave up 0 bases and J gave up 4 bases, with 16 bases separating them. The CDR3 extends over 16 amino acids. Germline lookup yields CDR1 SGHRS and CDR2 YFSETQ. The CDR3 DNA reads as TGCGCCAGCAGCTTGGACGATTATGGGAGGGGCACTGAAGCTTTCTTT. Its translation: CASSLDDYGRGTEAFF.

V usage is TRBV7-8 and J usage is TRBJ2-3; D is possibly TRBD2 (6 bases). This CDR3 is built from 14 residues. Per germline, CDR1 SGHVS and CDR2 FQNEAQ. Trimming removed 3 bases from V and 5 bases from J, with 12 bases in between. CDR3 DNA: TGTGCCAGCAGCTTCGGGGGAGTGGTAGATACGCAGTATTTT. Protein sequence: CASSFGGVVDTQYF.

The rearrangement links TRBV11-2 to TRBJ2-3; D perhaps matches TRBD2 (6 bases). The V end was cut by 6 bases, the J end by 7 bases, with 23 bases between. Per the germline V gene, CDR1 is SGHAT and CDR2 is FQNNGV. The CDR3 has 16 amino acids. The CDR3 loop reads CASSHWAGGGRNTQYF. The CDR3, as DNA: TGTGCCAGCAGTCACTGGGCGGGTGGGGGGAGGAATACGCAGTATTTT.

This rearrangement joins TRBV4-2 to TRBJ2-5; D possibly corresponds to TRBD1 (7 bases). V lost 4 bases to trimming and J lost 2 bases, with 20 bases between them. Germline V gene lookup returns CDR1 LGHNA and CDR2 YNFKEQ. CDR3 size: 17 residues. This CDR3 is CASSPQGGKVIQETQYF. DNA for the CDR3: TGTGCCAGCAGCCCCCAGGGGGGAAAGGTTATACAAGAGACCCAGTACTTC.

The chain joins TRBV6-5 to TRBJ2-7; 7 positions match TRBD1. Trimming cost V 6 bases and J 3 bases; bases outside gene matches: 8. The length of the CDR3 is 14 residues. Germline CDR1 is MNHEY and CDR2 is SVGAGI. CDR3 sequence (DNA): TGTGCCAGCAGAAGCCGGGACAGAGGCTACGAGCAGTACTTC. Its protein is CASRSRDRGYEQYF.

This chain links TRBV10-2 with TRBJ1-1; 7 bases are shared with TRBD1. Germline V CDR1 and CDR2: WSHSY, SAAADI. V lost 6 bases and J lost 0; bases outside the gene matches: 7. The CDR3 runs to 15 residues. CDR3 nucleotide sequence: TGCGCCAGCAGACGGGACAGATATTTGAACACTGAAGCTTTCTTT. This encodes CASRRDRYLNTEAFF.

The chain combines TRBV20-1 with TRBJ2-1, with 8 nucleotides matching TRBD2. This CDR3 region has 14 residues. The germline CDR1 and CDR2 sequences are DFQATT and SNEGSKA (reference sequence). Unmatched junction bases numbered 7, after V lost 3 bases and J lost 6 bases. The CDR3 coding sequence is TGCAGTGCTAGTGTGGGGACTAGGAGCAATGAGCAGTTCTTC. As protein: CSASVGTRSNEQFF.

This chain links TRBV20-1 with TRBJ2-7; TRBD2 agrees at 9 bases. The V gene end was trimmed by 3 bases and the J gene end by 5 bases; junction bases not matched to a gene: 11. Germline values: CDR1 DFQATT, CDR2 SNEGSKA (reference sequence). CDR3 length equals 15 residues. As DNA, the CDR3 is TGCAGTGCTAGTCCTGTGGTAGCGGGAGTCGACGAGCAGTACTTC. Its translation is CSASPVVAGVDEQYF.

The CDR3 sequence: CASSEAGSGEQYF. For the CDR3, the DNA is TGTGCCAGCAGTGAAGCGGGTTCGGGAGAGCAGTACTTC. The rearrangement uses TRBV6-1 and TRBJ2-7; TRBD2 is a possible D gene (5 bases). Germline V gene sequence: CDR1 MNHNS, CDR2 SASEGT. Trimming pared 0 bases from V and 7 bases from J, leaving 10 bases between. The CDR3 is 13 amino acids.

Concerning this clone itself: In this CDR3 the conserved last residue, phenylalanine or tryptophan, is missing, so a read error is likely. No DNA is shown, since the ends of the CDR3 on it are uncertain; the CDR3 is the one TCRdb lists. The V call is TRBV12-5, the J call TRBJ1-1; whether TRBD1, the table's D call, matches the DNA was not checked. The CDR3 numbers 12 amino acids, ends counted. Per the germline V gene, CDR1 is LGHNT and CDR2 is FRNRAP. The CDR3 loop reads CASGLGQGRPKV.

CDR3 nucleotides: TGTGCCAGCAGTCCCCCCCTAGCGGGGGGGGCGAGGTCCTACGAGCAGTACTTC. This codes for CASSPPLAGGARSYEQYF. J is TRBJ2-7 and V is TRBV28; 12 bases are shared with TRBD2. CDR3 length: 18 amino acids. V shed 5 bases, J shed 1 base, and the junction held 12 bases outside the gene matches. From germline, CDR1 is MDHEN and CDR2 SYDVKM.

This clone was found a few times. The chain employs TRBV6-5 and TRBJ2-7; 9 nucleotides agree with TRBD2. Germline trimming cut 4 bases from V and 1 base from J; bases unmatched to any gene: 5. This CDR3 contains 15 residues. CDR1 MNHEY and CDR2 SVGAGI come from the germline V gene. The CDR3 region is CASSSTSGRSYEQYF. CDR3 in DNA: TGTGCCAGCAGTTCCACCAGCGGGAGGTCCTACGAGCAGTACTTC.

V usage is TRBV6-6 and J usage is TRBJ2-7, with TRBD1 matching 10 bases. The V and J ends lost 5 bases and 7 bases, in that order; junction bases with no gene match: 11. This CDR3 region has 15 residues. Germline V CDR1 and CDR2: MNHNY, SVGAGI (reference sequence). The CDR3 spells CASSPSDRGRFEQYF. The DNA for the CDR3 is TGTGCCAGCAGTCCTTCTGACAGGGGGCGGTTTGAGCAGTACTTC.

The V and J genes are TRBV4-2 and TRBJ1-4; weak D call: TRBD1 (6 bases). The CDR3 sequence is 16 residues long. CDR1 and CDR2 (germline): LGHNA, YNFKEQ. V was cut by 0 bases and J by 6 bases, with 14 bases left in between. CDR3 bases: TGTGCCAGCAGCCAAGATCCCACAGGGAGGGATGAAAAACTGTTTTTT. This encodes CASSQDPTGRDEKLFF.

This clone showed up just once. The chain has TRBV5-6 and TRBJ2-4; 7 bases line up with TRBD1. The trim removed 3 bases at V and 7 bases at J, leaving 4 bases unmatched. Per germline, CDR1 SGHDT and CDR2 YYEEEE. The length of the CDR3 is 13 residues. CDR3 in DNA: TGTGCCAGCAGCTACTCGGACAGGAACATTCAGTACTTC. It specifies CASSYSDRNIQYF. Variable domain in full (rest from reference TRBV5-6 and TRBJ2-4): DAGVTQSPTHLIKTRGQQVTLRCSPKSGHDTVSWYQQALGQGPQFIFQYYEEEERQRGNFPDRFSGHQFPNYSSELNVNALLLGDSALYLCASSYSDRNIQYFGAGTRLSVL.

This chain uses TRBV9 with TRBJ2-4, with D perhaps TRBD1 (5 bases). Germline V lookup: CDR1 SGDLS, CDR2 YYNGEE. V lost 2 bases, J lost 1 base, and 10 bases lay in between. The CDR3 extends over 15 amino acids. This CDR3 reads CASSVGQDAKNIQYF. The CDR3 DNA is TGTGCCAGCAGCGTGGGGCAGGACGCCAAAAACATTCAGTACTTC.

The genes are TRBV5-1 and TRBJ2-2; D is perhaps TRBD2 (6 bases). The CDR3 loop spans 14 amino acids. CDR1 and CDR2 from the germline V gene are SGHRS and YFSETQ. V dropped 3 bases and J dropped 1 base, with 7 bases sitting between them. CDR3 nucleotides: TGCGCCAGCAGCTGGGAGGAGAACACCGGGGAGCTGTTTTTT. Its protein product is CASSWEENTGELFF.

This clone was seen once. The CDR3 protein is CASSETRGNTIYF. DNA for the CDR3: TGTGCCAGCAGTGAAACACGAGGAAACACCATATATTTT. This chain links TRBV6-1 with TRBJ1-3; no reliable D call. Trimming pared 2 bases from V and 4 bases from J, leaving 6 bases between. Germline V gives CDR1 MNHNS, CDR2 SASEGT. There are 13 residues in the CDR3.

This clone is a singleton in its sample. The chain employs TRBV7-9 and TRBJ2-1, with D unresolved. Germline values: CDR1 SEHNR, CDR2 FQNEAQ (reference sequence). Trimming shortened V by 1 base and J by 5 bases, and 6 bases separated the two germline ends. The CDR3 totals 13 residues. CDR3 in amino acids: CASSLGVNNEQFF. CDR3 bases: TGTGCCAGCAGCTTAGGCGTAAACAATGAGCAGTTCTTC.

This clone was detected once. The gene calls are TRBV5-1 and TRBJ1-2; 9 bases map to TRBD1. The CDR3 runs 14 residues. V was clipped by 4 bases and J by 5 bases; unmatched bases: 6. Per the germline V gene, CDR1 is SGHRS and CDR2 is YFSETQ. The CDR3 bases are TGCGCCAGCAGCCTAGGACAGGGGCCATATGGCTACACCTTC. Protein sequence: CASSLGQGPYGYTF.

In this sample, this clone turned up a few times. CDR3 DNA: TGCGCCAGCAATGGAGACTTAGACAATGAGCAGTTCTTC. This translates into CASNGDLDNEQFF. The genes are TRBV10-1 and TRBJ2-1; D is undetermined. CDR1 and CDR2 (germline): WNHNN, SYGVQD (reference sequence). CDR3 length: 13 residues. V lost 7 bases and J lost 5, with 12 bases in between.